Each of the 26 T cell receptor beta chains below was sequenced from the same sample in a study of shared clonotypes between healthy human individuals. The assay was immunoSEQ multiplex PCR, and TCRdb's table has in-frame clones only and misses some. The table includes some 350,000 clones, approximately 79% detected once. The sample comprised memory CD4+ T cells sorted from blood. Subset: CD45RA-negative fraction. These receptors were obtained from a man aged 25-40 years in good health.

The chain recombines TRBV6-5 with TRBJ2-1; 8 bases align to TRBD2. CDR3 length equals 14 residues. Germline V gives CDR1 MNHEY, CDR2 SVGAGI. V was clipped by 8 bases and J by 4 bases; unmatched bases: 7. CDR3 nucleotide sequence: TGTGCCAGCTTCTCGGGAGGGGGATACAATGAGCAGTTCTTC. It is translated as CASFSGGGYNEQFF.

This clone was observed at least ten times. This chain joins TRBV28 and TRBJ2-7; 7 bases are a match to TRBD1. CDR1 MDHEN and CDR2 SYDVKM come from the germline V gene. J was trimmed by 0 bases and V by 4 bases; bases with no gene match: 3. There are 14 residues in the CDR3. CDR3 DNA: TGTGCCAGCAGTTCCACAGGGGTCTCCTACGAGCAGTACTTC. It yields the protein CASSSTGVSYEQYF.

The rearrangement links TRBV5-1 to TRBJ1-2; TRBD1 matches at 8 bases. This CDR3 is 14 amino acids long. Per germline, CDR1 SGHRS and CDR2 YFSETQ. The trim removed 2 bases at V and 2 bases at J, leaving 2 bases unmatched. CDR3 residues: CASSFGQGNYGYTF. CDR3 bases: TGCGCCAGCAGCTTCGGACAGGGAAACTATGGCTACACCTTC.

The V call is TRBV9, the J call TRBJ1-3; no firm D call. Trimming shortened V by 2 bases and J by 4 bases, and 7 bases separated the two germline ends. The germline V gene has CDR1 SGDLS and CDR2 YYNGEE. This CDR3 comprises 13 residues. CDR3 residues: CASSVRAGNTIYF. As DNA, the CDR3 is TGTGCCAGCAGCGTCAGAGCAGGAAACACCATATATTTT.

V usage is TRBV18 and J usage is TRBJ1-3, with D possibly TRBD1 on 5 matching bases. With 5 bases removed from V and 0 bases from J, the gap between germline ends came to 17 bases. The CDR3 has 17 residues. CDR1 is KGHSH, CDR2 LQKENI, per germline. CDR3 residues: CASSSRDSGSSGNTIYF. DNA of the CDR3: TGTGCCAGCTCATCCCGGGACTCCGGAAGCTCTGGAAACACCATATATTTT.

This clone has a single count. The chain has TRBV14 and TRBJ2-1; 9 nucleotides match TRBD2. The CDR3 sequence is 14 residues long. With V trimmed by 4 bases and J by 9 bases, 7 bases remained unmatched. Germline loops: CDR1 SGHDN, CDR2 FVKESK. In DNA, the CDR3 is TGTGCCAGCAGCCCAGCGGGAGGCGGCGCTGAGCAGTTCTTC. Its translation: CASSPAGGGAEQFF.

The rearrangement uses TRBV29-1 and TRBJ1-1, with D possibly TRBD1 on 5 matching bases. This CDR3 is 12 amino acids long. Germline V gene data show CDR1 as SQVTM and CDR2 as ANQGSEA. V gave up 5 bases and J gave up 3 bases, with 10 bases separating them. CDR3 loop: CSVWDGDTEAFF. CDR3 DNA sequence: TGCAGCGTTTGGGACGGCGACACTGAAGCTTTCTTT.

The DNA of the CDR3 is TGTGCCAGCAGCCGCACACAGGGGAGGTTTGGGGATAATGAGCAGTTCTTC. Encoded protein: CASSRTQGRFGDNEQFF. The V gene is TRBV11-2, the J gene TRBJ2-1; tentative D call: TRBD1 (7 bases). CDR1 and CDR2 from the germline V gene are SGHAT and FQNNGV. The V end lost 5 bases, the J end lost 7 bases, and 24 bases lay between the germline ends. This CDR3 region has 17 residues.

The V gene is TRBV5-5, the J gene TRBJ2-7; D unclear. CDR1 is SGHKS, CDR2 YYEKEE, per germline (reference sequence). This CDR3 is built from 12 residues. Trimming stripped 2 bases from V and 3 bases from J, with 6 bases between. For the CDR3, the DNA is TGTGCCAGCAGCTTACTCGTCTACGAGCAGTACTTC. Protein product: CASSLLVYEQYF.

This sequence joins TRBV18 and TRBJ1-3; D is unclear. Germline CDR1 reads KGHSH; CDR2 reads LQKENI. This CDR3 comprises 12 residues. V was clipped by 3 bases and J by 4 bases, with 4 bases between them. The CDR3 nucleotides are TGTGCCAGCTCACCGGGAGGAAACACCATATATTTT. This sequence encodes CASSPGGNTIYF. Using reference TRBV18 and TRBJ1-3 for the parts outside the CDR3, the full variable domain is NAGVMQNPRHLVRRRGQEARLRCSPMKGHSHVYWYRQLPEEGLKFMVYLQKENIIDESGMPKERFSAEFPKEGPSILRIQQVVRGDSAAYFCASSPGGNTIYFGEGSWLTVV.

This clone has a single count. CDR3 sequence: CASSSAGFSEKLFF. The CDR3 coding sequence is TGTGCCAGCAGCTCCGCGGGGTTTTCTGAAAAACTGTTTTTT. The V gene is TRBV7-9, the J gene TRBJ1-4; unclear D gene. The CDR3 length is 14 residues. Germline CDR1 reads SEHNR; CDR2 reads FQNEAQ (reference sequence). V lost 4 bases, J lost 7 bases, and 13 bases lay in between.

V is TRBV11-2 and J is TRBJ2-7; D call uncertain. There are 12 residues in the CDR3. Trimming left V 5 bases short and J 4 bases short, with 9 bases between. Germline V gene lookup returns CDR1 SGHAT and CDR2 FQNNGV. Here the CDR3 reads CASSTTSYEQYF. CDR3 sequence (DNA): TGTGCCAGCAGCACTACAAGTTACGAGCAGTACTTC.

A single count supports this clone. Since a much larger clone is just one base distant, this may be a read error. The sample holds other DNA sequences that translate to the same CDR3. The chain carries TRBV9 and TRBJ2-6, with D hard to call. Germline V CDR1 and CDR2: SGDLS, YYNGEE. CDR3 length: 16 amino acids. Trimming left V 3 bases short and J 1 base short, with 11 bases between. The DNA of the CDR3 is TGTGCCAGCAGCGCAACTTTAGGTTCTGGGGCCAACGTCCTGACTTTC. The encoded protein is CASSATLGSGANVLTF.

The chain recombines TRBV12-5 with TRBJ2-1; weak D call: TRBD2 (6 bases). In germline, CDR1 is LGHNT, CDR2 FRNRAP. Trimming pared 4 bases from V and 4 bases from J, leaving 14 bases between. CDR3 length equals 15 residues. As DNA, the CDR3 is TGTGCTAGTGGTTCGGGGGAGAGAGGGTACAATGAGCAGTTCTTC. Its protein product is CASGSGERGYNEQFF.

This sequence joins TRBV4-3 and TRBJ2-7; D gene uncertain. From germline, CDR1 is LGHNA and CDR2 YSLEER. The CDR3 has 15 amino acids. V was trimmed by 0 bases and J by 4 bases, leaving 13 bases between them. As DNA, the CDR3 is TGCGCCAGCAGCCAAGAAGTGGGCCCTTCATACGAGCAGTACTTC. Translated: CASSQEVGPSYEQYF.

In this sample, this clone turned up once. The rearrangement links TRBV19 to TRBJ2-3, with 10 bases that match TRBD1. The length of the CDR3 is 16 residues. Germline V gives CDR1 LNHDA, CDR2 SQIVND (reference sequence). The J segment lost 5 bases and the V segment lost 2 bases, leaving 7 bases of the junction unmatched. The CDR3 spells CASSIPGQGWQDTQYF. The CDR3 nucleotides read TGTGCCAGTAGTATACCGGGACAGGGGTGGCAAGATACGCAGTATTTT.

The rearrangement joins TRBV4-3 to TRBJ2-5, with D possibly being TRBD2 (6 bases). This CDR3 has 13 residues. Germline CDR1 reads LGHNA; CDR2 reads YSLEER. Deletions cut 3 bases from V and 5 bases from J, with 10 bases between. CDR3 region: CASSHSSGETQYF. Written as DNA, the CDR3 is TGCGCCAGCAGCCATAGCAGCGGGGAGACCCAGTACTTC.

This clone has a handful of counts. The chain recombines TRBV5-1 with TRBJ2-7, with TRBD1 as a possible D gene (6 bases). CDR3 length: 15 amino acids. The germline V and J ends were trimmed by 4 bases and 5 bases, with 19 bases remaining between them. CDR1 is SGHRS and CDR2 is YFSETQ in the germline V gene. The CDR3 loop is CASSLSRGDRDEQYF. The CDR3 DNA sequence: TGCGCCAGCAGCCTAAGCAGGGGAGATCGGGACGAGCAGTACTTC.

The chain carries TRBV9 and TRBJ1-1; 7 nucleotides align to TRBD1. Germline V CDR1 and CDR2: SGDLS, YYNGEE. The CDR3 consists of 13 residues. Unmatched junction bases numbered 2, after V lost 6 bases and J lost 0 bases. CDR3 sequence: CASTQGLNTEAFF. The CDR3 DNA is TGTGCCAGCACACAGGGGCTGAACACTGAAGCTTTCTTT. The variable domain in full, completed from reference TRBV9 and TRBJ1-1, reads DSGVTQTPKHLITATGQRVTLRCSPRSGDLSVYWYQQSLDQGLQFLIQYYNGEERAKGNILERFSAQQFPDLHSELNLSSLELGDSALYFCASTQGLNTEAFFGQGTRLTVV.

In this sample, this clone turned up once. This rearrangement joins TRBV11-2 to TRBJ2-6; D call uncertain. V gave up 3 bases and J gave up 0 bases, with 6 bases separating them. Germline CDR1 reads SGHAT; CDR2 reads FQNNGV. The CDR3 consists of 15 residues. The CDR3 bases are TGTGCCAGCAGCTTTTGGTCCTCTGGGGCCAACGTCCTGACTTTC. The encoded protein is CASSFWSSGANVLTF.

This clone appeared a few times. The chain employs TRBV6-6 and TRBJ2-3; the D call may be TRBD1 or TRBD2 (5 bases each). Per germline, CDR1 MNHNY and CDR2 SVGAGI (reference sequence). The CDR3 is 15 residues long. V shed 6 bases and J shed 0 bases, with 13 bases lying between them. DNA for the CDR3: TGTGCCAGCAGCCCCCTGGGACCCAGCACAGATACGCAGTATTTT. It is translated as CASSPLGPSTDTQYF.

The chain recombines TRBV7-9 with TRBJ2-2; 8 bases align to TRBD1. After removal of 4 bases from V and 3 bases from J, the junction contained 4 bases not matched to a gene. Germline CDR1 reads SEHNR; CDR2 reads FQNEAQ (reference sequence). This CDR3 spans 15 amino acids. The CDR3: CASSSTGAYTGELFF. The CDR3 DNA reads TGTGCCAGCAGCTCGACAGGGGCTTACACCGGGGAGCTGTTTTTT.

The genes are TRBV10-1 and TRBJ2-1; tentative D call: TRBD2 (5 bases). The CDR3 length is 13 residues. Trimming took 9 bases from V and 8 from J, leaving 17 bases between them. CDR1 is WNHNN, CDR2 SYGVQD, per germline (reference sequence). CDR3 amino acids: CASQEVGEDEQFF. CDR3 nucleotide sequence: TGCGCCAGTCAGGAGGTGGGTGAAGATGAGCAGTTCTTC.

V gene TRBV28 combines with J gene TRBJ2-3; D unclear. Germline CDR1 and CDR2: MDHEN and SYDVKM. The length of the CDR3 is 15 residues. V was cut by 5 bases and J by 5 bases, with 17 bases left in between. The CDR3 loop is CASSPPTFYRDTQYF. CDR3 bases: TGTGCCAGCAGTCCCCCGACATTTTACCGAGATACGCAGTATTTT.

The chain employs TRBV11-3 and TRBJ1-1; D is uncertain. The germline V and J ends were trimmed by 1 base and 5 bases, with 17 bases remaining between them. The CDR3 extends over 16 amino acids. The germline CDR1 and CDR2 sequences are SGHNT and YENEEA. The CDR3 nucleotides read TGTGCCAGCAGCTTAGCCCTCATAGCGGGGAATACTGAAGCTTTCTTT. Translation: CASSLALIAGNTEAFF.

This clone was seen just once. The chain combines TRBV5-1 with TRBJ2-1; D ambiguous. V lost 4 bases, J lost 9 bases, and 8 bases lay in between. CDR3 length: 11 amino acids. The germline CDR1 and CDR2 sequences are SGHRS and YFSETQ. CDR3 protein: CASSADTEQFF. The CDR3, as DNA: TGCGCCAGCAGCGCGGATACTGAGCAGTTCTTC.